This TCR beta chain was sequenced in a study of control samples from healthy donors and cancer patients. CDR3 length equals 16 residues. Germline V CDR1 and CDR2: SGHTA, FQGNSA. V shed 1 base, J shed 10 bases, and the junction held 4 bases outside the gene matches. Using immunoSEQ multiplex PCR, the repertoire was profiled, and TCRdb retains in-frame clones only, with some absent. The sample lists around 120,000 clones; about 94% were seen once. Source material: blood. The source is a man younger than 40 in good health. This chain connects TRBV7-2 to TRBJ2-1, with 16 bases lining up with TRBD2. DNA for the CDR3: TGTGCCAGCAGCTTAGAGGGACTAGCGGGGGGGACAGAGCAGTTCTTC. Protein product: CASSLEGLAGGTEQFF.